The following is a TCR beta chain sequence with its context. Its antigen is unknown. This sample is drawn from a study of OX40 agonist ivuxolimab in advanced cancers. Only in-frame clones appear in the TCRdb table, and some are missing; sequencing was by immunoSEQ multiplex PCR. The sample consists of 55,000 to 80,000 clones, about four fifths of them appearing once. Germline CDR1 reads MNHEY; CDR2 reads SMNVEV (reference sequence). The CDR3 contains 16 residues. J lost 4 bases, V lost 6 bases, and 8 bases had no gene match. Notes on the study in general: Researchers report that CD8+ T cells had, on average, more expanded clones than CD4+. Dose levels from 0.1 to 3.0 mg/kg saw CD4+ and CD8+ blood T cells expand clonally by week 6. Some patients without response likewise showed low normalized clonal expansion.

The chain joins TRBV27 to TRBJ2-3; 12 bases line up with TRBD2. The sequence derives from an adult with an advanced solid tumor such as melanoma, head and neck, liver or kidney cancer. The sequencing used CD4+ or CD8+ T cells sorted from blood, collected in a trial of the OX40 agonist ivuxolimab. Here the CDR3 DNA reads TGTGCCAGCAGCCTTAAAACTAGCGGGAGGCCAGATACGCAGTATTTT. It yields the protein CASSLKTSGRPDTQYF.